This TCR beta chain was profiled in a study of low-dose radiotherapy and immunotherapy resistance in tumors. Whole-study context: Patients received 300 mg of oral aspirin each day across four cycles, commencing on cycle 1 day 1.

This clonotype was picked up many times. A 20-cycle PCR with a constant-region primer and V-primer adapter amplified TCRs. TCRdb reprocessed the reads with MiXCR, giving one entry per CDR3 protein. The top ten hold 8.2% of the sample, which has approximately 52,000 distinct CDR3 sequences, around 34% seen once. The junction had 22 bases not matched to a gene; V was cut back by 6 bases and J by 8 bases. There are 20 residues in the CDR3. The sample's time point: after trial treatment. Treatment here: LDRT plus nivolumab, ipilimumab, low-dose cyclophosphamide and aspirin (RACIN trial). Tumors of eligible patients were advanced, solid and lacking tumor-infiltrating lymphocytes.

This sequence was found in a male donor with rectosigmoid adenocarcinoma. The source was PBMCs, collected after low-dose radiotherapy plus immunotherapy. This chain links TRBV12-3 or TRBV12-4 with TRBJ2-3; 14 bases agree with TRBD2. This CDR3 is CASRPRTGDRLAGGPVTQYF. As DNA, the CDR3 is TGTGCCAGCAGACCAAGGACAGGGGATAGACTAGCGGGAGGGCCCGTTACGCAGTATTTT.